Each of the 15 T cell receptor beta chains below was sequenced from the same sample in a study of blood T cell repertoires in COVID-19. Sequenced by immunoSEQ multiplex PCR; TCRdb stores in-frame clones only, minus some. The sample includes some 350,000 clones, around 92% seen only once; the top ten take approximately 3%. The sample consisted of peripheral blood. These receptors all stem from a woman aged 25 to 39 with COVID-19, enrolled during active disease.

The chain links TRBV7-2 to TRBJ1-1, with D possibly being TRBD1 (6 bases). The CDR3 is 12 residues long. From germline, CDR1 is SGHTA and CDR2 FQGNSA. V lost 5 bases and J 11 bases, leaving 15 bases between the germline ends. CDR3 sequence (DNA): TGTGCCAGCAGCCAGCCGGCAGGGGTGGCTTTCTTT. Protein sequence: CASSQPAGVAFF.

The gene calls are TRBV7-2 and TRBJ2-5; 9 bases fit TRBD1. The germline V gene encodes CDR1 SGHTA and CDR2 FQGNSA. J lost 5 bases, V lost 6 bases, and 10 bases had no gene match. The CDR3 covers 15 residues. The CDR3, as DNA: TGTGCCAGCAGTTCCGGGACAGGGAGTGGGGAGACCCAGTACTTC. Its translation is CASSSGTGSGETQYF.

This chain uses TRBV7-9 with TRBJ2-2, with 7 bases aligning to TRBD1. Germline loops: CDR1 SEHNR, CDR2 FQNEAQ (reference sequence). The CDR3 sequence is 17 residues long. With 5 bases clipped from V and 1 base from J, the junction kept 10 bases outside the gene matches. CDR3 protein: CASSPPGQLQNTGELFF. In DNA form, the CDR3 reads TGTGCCAGCAGCCCCCCGGGACAGCTCCAGAACACCGGGGAGCTGTTTTTT.

The J gene is TRBJ1-4, the V gene TRBV28, with D possibly being TRBD1 (6 bases). Germline V gene data show CDR1 as MDHEN and CDR2 as SYDVKM. V shed 2 bases and J shed 5 bases, with 18 bases lying between them. The CDR3 is made up of 17 amino acids. In DNA, the CDR3 is TGTGCCAGCAGTTTACGGGGGGCCCTCAACCACAATGAAAAACTGTTTTTT. Protein sequence: CASSLRGALNHNEKLFF. The complete variable domain, with remaining parts taken from reference TRBV28 and TRBJ1-4, reads DVKVTQSSRYLVKRTGEKVFLECVQDMDHENMFWYRQDPGLGLRLIYFSYDVKMKEKGDIPEGYSVSREKKERFSLILESASTNQTSMYLCASSLRGALNHNEKLFFGSGTQLSVL.

This sequence joins TRBV5-6 and TRBJ1-2; no clear D gene. CDR1 and CDR2 (germline): SGHDT, YYEEEE. The CDR3 is 14 amino acids. V lost 2 bases and J 2 bases, leaving 10 bases between the germline ends. CDR3 DNA: TGTGCCAGCAGCTTCGAGAAGAACAACTATGGCTACACCTTC. Protein product: CASSFEKNNYGYTF.

The chain carries TRBV10-2 and TRBJ1-2, with D maybe TRBD1 (5 bases). CDR1 WSHSY and CDR2 SAAADI come from the germline V gene. This CDR3 is built from 15 residues. V lost 0 bases, J lost 4 bases, and 12 bases lay in between. DNA for the CDR3: TGCGCCAGCAGTGAGTCCGCGGGACCAACCTATGGCTACACCTTC. Its protein product is CASSESAGPTYGYTF.

V usage is TRBV5-1 and J usage is TRBJ2-7; the D gene is possibly TRBD2 (7 bases). The CDR3 runs 16 residues. Germline CDR1 is SGHRS and CDR2 is YFSETQ. V was cut by 0 bases and J by 6 bases, with 19 bases left in between. The CDR3 here is CASSLGRIGGRFEQYF. DNA of the CDR3: TGCGCCAGCAGCTTGGGTCGTATCGGGGGGCGATTCGAGCAGTACTTC.

This chain links TRBV7-8 with TRBJ2-1, with TRBD2 identical over 7 bases. The CDR3 covers 14 residues. Germline V gene sequence: CDR1 SGHVS, CDR2 FQNEAQ. The junction had 14 bases not matched to a gene; V was cut back by 5 bases and J by 13 bases. In DNA form, the CDR3 reads TGTGCCAGCAGCCTCATGACTGTCGGGGAGGGACAGTTCTTC. The encoded protein is CASSLMTVGEGQFF.

This chain connects TRBV27 to TRBJ2-1, with 11 bases fitting TRBD2. Germline V gene sequence: CDR1 MNHEY, CDR2 SMNVEV (reference sequence). The CDR3 loop spans 15 amino acids. Trimming at V came to 4 bases and at J to 9 bases, leaving 8 bases not matched to a gene. The CDR3 coding sequence is TGTGCCAGCAGTTCCTTAGCGGGGGGGCCGGGTGAGCAGTTCTTC. This codes for CASSSLAGGPGEQFF.

The CDR3 is CASSQEVRGSTDTQYF. The CDR3 coding sequence is TGTGCCAGCAGCCAAGAGGTTCGGGGGAGCACAGATACGCAGTATTTT. The J gene is TRBJ2-3, the V gene TRBV4-2; maybe TRBD2 (6 bases). With 0 bases removed from V and 0 bases from J, the gap between germline ends came to 10 bases. The CDR3 is 16 amino acids. Germline loops: CDR1 LGHNA, CDR2 YNFKEQ.

This chain connects TRBV3-1 (or the pseudogene TRBV3-2) to TRBJ2-2, with 7 positions matching TRBD2. This CDR3 spans 16 amino acids. The J segment lost 3 bases and the V segment lost 1 base, leaving 5 bases of the junction unmatched. The germline V gene encodes CDR1 LGHDT and CDR2 YNNKEL (reference sequence). This CDR3 is CASSQGLADYTGELFF. The CDR3 DNA reads as TGTGCCAGCAGCCAAGGGCTAGCGGACTACACCGGGGAGCTGTTTTTT.

The chain links TRBV14 to TRBJ1-2, with D possibly being TRBD1 (5 bases). Per the germline V gene, CDR1 is SGHDN and CDR2 is FVKESK. This CDR3 has 14 residues. Trimming took off 1 base at V and 8 bases at J, with 14 bases between the two ends. CDR3 in DNA: TGTGCCAGCAGCCAAGGGGGCAGGGCAGCGGGCTACACCTTC. Translated, it gives CASSQGGRAAGYTF.

The chain recombines TRBV7-2 with TRBJ2-6; possible D gene TRBD2, 6 bases. The germline gives CDR1 SGHTA, CDR2 FQGNSA. The V end lost 1 base, the J end lost 0 bases, and 7 bases lay between the germline ends. The CDR3 spans 16 residues. CDR3 nucleotide sequence: TGTGCCAGCAGCTTAGGGGGAGGCTCTGGGGCCAACGTCCTGACTTTC. Translated: CASSLGGGSGANVLTF.

This chain connects TRBV7-9 to TRBJ2-1; 9 bases match TRBD1. CDR3 length equals 17 residues. V was pared by 4 bases and J by 0 bases, with 7 bases of the junction left unmatched. Germline V gene sequence: CDR1 SEHNR, CDR2 FQNEAQ (reference sequence). The CDR3, as DNA: TGTGCCAGCAGCTCTATAGGGACAGGGAGCTCCTACAATGAGCAGTTCTTC. It codes for CASSSIGTGSSYNEQFF.

This chain connects TRBV4-1 to TRBJ2-3; 12 bases are a match to TRBD2. Trimming took 4 bases from V and 2 from J; bases not matched to a gene: 7. CDR3 size: 17 residues. CDR1 is MGHRA and CDR2 is YSYEKL in the germline V gene. CDR3 loop: CASSRRTSGDVTDTQYF. CDR3 nucleotides: TGCGCCAGCAGCCGGAGGACTAGCGGGGATGTCACAGATACGCAGTATTTT.